These T cell receptor beta chains were read from a single sample in a study of beta chain features in type 1 diabetes. Data came from immunoSEQ multiplex PCR; TCRdb stores just in-frame clones and leaves some out. This sample carries fewer than 400,000 clones, approximately 8% of them seen once, and the ten largest clones take 0.44%. The source material was central memory CD4+ T cells from blood. These receptors were obtained from a woman aged 18-29 years in good health. Both conserved end residues are part of each CDR3. The D gene is left open where the match is weak. The size of a clone is reported for some rows only, either as once, few or many, or as a class for expanded clones.

len	abundance	d_gene	v_gene	j_gene	CDR3aa	CDR3nt
15	.	TRBD1	TRBV6-1	TRBJ2-3	CASSTRQGSTDTQYF	TGTGCCAGCAGTACTCGACAGGGGAGCACAGATACGCAGTATTTT
13	.	TRBD1	TRBV7-2	TRBJ1-5	CASSSYQGAAGHF	TGTGCCAGCAGCTCATACCAGGGGGCTGCTGGGCATTTT
16	few	.	TRBV10-3	TRBJ2-7	CAISGEDIESSYEQYF	TGTGCCATCAGTGGGGAGGACATTGAATCCTCGTACGAGCAGTACTTC
15	many	.	TRBV28	TRBJ1-1	CASTIAGTRNTEAFF	TGTGCCAGCACCATCGCGGGGACCCGAAACACTGAAGCTTTCTTT
15	many	.	TRBV4-1	TRBJ2-3	CASSQEPGPTDTQYF	TGCGCCAGCAGCCAAGAGCCAGGGCCCACAGATACGCAGTATTTT
14	few	.	TRBV27	TRBJ2-7	CASSPRVFSHEQYF	TGTGCCAGCAGTCCCCGGGTCTTTAGCCACGAGCAGTACTTC
17	.	TRBD1	TRBV25-1	TRBJ2-6	CASSPGQGNSGANVLTF	TGTGCCAGCAGTCCAGGACAGGGGAACTCTGGGGCCAACGTCCTGACTTTC
13	.	.	TRBV5-1	TRBJ2-5	CASSLVSEETQYF	TGCGCCAGCAGCTTAGTAAGCGAAGAGACCCAGTACTTC
16	.	TRBD2	TRBV18	TRBJ2-5	CASSPPRLAGAETQYF	TGTGCCAGCTCACCACCGAGGCTAGCGGGAGCCGAGACCCAGTACTTC
15	.	TRBD1	TRBV19	TRBJ2-4	CASSTPRQGKNIQYF	TGTGCCAGTAGTACCCCCCGACAGGGCAAAAACATTCAGTACTTC
12	.	.	TRBV7-9	TRBJ2-1	CASSSDHYEQFF	TGTGCCAGCAGCTCCGACCACTATGAGCAGTTCTTC
15	.	.	TRBV15	TRBJ2-6	CATSRGGSGANVLTF	TGTGCCACCAGCAGAGGAGGCTCTGGGGCCAACGTCCTGACTTTC
13	few	TRBD1	TRBV27	TRBJ2-5	CASSDRVEETQYF	TGTGCCAGCAGCGACAGGGTGGAGGAGACCCAGTACTTC
14	many	.	TRBV2	TRBJ2-3	CATNRDGGMNTQYF	TGTGCCACAAACCGGGACGGAGGGATGAATACGCAGTATTTT
16	.	.	TRBV7-2	TRBJ2-7	CASSLASGFPPYEQYF	TGTGCCAGCAGCTTAGCAAGCGGGTTCCCCCCCTACGAGCAGTACTTC
15	.	TRBD1	TRBV7-2	TRBJ1-2	CASTWQDRTFYGYTF	TGTGCCAGCACCTGGCAGGACAGGACTTTCTATGGCTACACCTTC
15	many	.	TRBV10-3	TRBJ2-1	CASSAFEGPYNEQFF	TGTGCCAGCTCCGCCTTCGAGGGACCATACAATGAGCAGTTCTTC
13	.	.	TRBV5-4	TRBJ2-5	CASSRTGPETQYF	TGTGCCAGCAGCCGTACAGGGCCAGAGACCCAGTACTTC
13	few	.	TRBV19	TRBJ1-2	CASSLQGNYGYTF	TGTGCCAGTAGTCTACAGGGAAACTATGGCTACACCTTC
12	.	.	TRBV10-3	TRBJ1-2	CAIRGRRLSYTF	TGTGCCATAAGAGGGAGGCGACTCAGCTACACCTTC
15	.	.	TRBV7-2	TRBJ2-6	CASSMDWAGANVLTF	TGTGCCAGCAGCATGGACTGGGCTGGGGCCAACGTCCTGACTTTC
11	.	.	TRBV20-1	TRBJ2-5	CSVPGYETQYF	TGCAGTGTCCCAGGGTACGAGACCCAGTACTTC
15	few	.	TRBV5-1	TRBJ2-1	CASSFGAYKDNEQFF	TGCGCCAGCAGCTTTGGCGCATATAAAGACAATGAGCAGTTCTTC
12	few	.	TRBV18	TRBJ1-2	CASSPGAHGYTF	TGTGCCAGTTCGCCGGGGGCGCATGGCTACACCTTC
15	few	TRBD1	TRBV5-1	TRBJ2-2	CASSKGQGNTGELFF	TGCGCCAGCAGCAAAGGACAGGGTAACACCGGGGAGCTGTTTTTT
14	.	.	TRBV11-3	TRBJ2-2	CASRSGQNTGELFF	TGTGCCAGCAGAAGCGGTCAGAACACCGGGGAGCTGTTTTTT
14	.	.	TRBV28	TRBJ2-5	CASSDRVGLETQYF	TGTGCCAGCAGTGATAGGGTTGGGTTGGAGACCCAGTACTTC
13	few	.	TRBV6-6	TRBJ2-2	CASSSHDTGELFF	TGTGCCAGCAGTTCTCACGACACCGGGGAGCTGTTTTTT
17	.	TRBD2	TRBV27	TRBJ2-3	CASSRGLAGPGTDTQYF	TGTGCCAGCAGTAGAGGACTAGCGGGGCCCGGAACAGATACGCAGTATTTT
14	few	.	TRBV4-2	TRBJ1-5	CASSQDEGHRPQHF	TGTGCCAGCAGCCAAGATGAGGGACATAGGCCCCAGCATTTT
14	.	TRBD1	TRBV5-1	TRBJ2-2	CASSVGQWVGELFF	TGCGCCAGCAGCGTGGGACAGTGGGTAGGGGAGCTGTTTTTT
15	few	.	TRBV10-1	TRBJ2-3	CASSDSGRPTDTQYF	TGCGCCAGCAGTGATAGTGGAAGACCCACAGATACGCAGTATTTT
16	.	TRBD1	TRBV7-2	TRBJ1-2	CASSPSRTGGWYGYTF	TGTGCCAGCAGCCCTTCCAGGACAGGGGGATGGTATGGCTACACCTTC
12	.	.	TRBV10-2	TRBJ2-3	CATRRSLDTQYF	TGCGCCACCCGGAGGTCTCTGGATACGCAGTATTTT
13	many	TRBD2	TRBV7-9	TRBJ2-7	CASTLSGPYEQYF	TGTGCCAGCACTCTTAGCGGGCCCTACGAGCAGTACTTC
15	.	TRBD1	TRBV6-1	TRBJ1-1	CASSAPTGSGTEAFF	TGTGCCAGCAGTGCGCCGACAGGGTCGGGGACTGAAGCTTTCTTT
12	.	.	TRBV7-7	TRBJ2-5	CASAPSRGTQYF	TGTGCTAGCGCCCCTTCAAGGGGGACCCAGTACTTC
14	.	.	TRBV5-1	TRBJ2-5	CASSLGRGGETQYF	TGCGCCAGCAGCTTGGGCAGGGGAGGAGAGACCCAGTACTTC
14	.	.	TRBV19	TRBJ2-7	CASSPGSSSYEQYF	TGTGCCAGTAGTCCAGGGTCGAGCTCCTACGAGCAGTACTTC
13	.	.	TRBV6-5	TRBJ2-5	CASRAHVGETQYF	TGTGCCAGCAGGGCACATGTAGGAGAGACCCAGTACTTC
13	.	.	TRBV7-9	TRBJ2-1	CASSLLTDNEQFF	TGTGCCAGCAGCCTCCTGACCGACAATGAGCAGTTCTTC
12	many	.	TRBV28	TRBJ2-1	CASSLTPSEQFF	TGTGCCAGCAGTTTAACCCCGTCAGAGCAGTTCTTC
13	many	.	TRBV11-2	TRBJ2-4	CASSPLGLYIQYF	TGTGCCAGCAGTCCCTTGGGGCTCTACATTCAGTACTTC
13	few	.	TRBV7-2	TRBJ2-5	CASSSRVIETQYF	TGTGCCAGCAGCTCCAGGGTAATAGAGACCCAGTACTTC
16	.	TRBD2	TRBV7-3	TRBJ2-3	CASSWGLAGWADTQYF	TGTGCCAGCAGCTGGGGACTAGCGGGATGGGCAGATACGCAGTATTTT
14	.	.	TRBV5-6	TRBJ2-1	CASSLPGSYNEQFF	TGTGCCAGCAGCTTGCCAGGGTCCTACAATGAGCAGTTCTTC